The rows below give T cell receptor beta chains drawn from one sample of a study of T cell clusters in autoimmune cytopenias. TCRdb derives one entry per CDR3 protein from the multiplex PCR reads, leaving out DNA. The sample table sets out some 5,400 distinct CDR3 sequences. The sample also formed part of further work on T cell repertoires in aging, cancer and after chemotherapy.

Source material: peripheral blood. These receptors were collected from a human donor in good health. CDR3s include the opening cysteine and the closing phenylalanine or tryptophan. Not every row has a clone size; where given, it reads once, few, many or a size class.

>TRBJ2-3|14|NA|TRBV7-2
CASSSLLAGGTQYF
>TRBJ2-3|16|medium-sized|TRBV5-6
CASSYPRGPSTDTQYF
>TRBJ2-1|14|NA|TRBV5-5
CASSLLGASNEQFF
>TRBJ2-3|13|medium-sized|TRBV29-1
CSVEAPGGGSQYF
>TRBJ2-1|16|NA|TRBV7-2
CASSPRTSGNYNEQFF
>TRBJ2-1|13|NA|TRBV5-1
CASSLVQTNEQFF
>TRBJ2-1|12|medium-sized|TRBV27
CASMRRGGEQFF
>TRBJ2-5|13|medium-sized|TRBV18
CASSPGTKETQYF
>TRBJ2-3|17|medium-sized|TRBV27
CASSSYDTSGRADTQYF
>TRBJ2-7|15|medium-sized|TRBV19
CASSMVGQGRYEQYF
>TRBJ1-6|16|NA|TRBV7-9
CASSLGEYPYNSPLHF
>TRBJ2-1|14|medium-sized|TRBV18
CASSLAGGDNEQFF
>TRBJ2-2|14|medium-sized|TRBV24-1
CATSYDRRTGELFF
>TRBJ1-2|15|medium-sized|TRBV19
CASSILVKGGYGYTF
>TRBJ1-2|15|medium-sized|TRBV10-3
CAISDPGTARDGYTF
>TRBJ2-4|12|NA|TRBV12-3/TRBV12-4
CANSLSGNIQYF
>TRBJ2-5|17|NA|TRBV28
CASRWTSGRLGRETQYF
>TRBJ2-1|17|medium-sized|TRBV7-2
CASSLRAGGQNFNEQFF